Below are 2 T cell receptor beta chains sequenced from a single sample in a study of blood T cell repertoires in COVID-19 (dated by TCRdb to the early 2020s). The library was made by the immunoSEQ multiplex PCR assay. Entries here come from immuneACCESS through TCRdb and include only in-frame sequences with V and J called. Some clones fail to appear in such tables; in the studies checked, an unresolved V gene covers under half of the shortfall, and the cause of the remainder is unknown. A total of 65,000 to 80,000 clones appear in this sample, almost 85% of them only once. The ten largest make up 21% of the sample. Sequenced sample: peripheral blood. These receptors were collected from a human donor in a cohort sampled during active COVID-19.

The chain combines TRBV5-4 with TRBJ2-7, with TRBD2 matching over 9 bases. The germline CDR1 and CDR2 sequences are SGHNT and YYREEE (reference sequence). There are 16 residues in the CDR3. V was pared by 4 bases and J by 4 bases, with 12 bases of the junction left unmatched. This CDR3 is CASSSPSGGHRYEQYF. In DNA, the CDR3 is TGTGCCAGCAGCAGCCCCAGCGGGGGGCACAGATACGAGCAGTACTTC.

For this clone: Distinct nucleotide sequences in the sample also encode this CDR3. The V and J genes are TRBV5-1 and TRBJ2-3, with TRBD1 as a possible D gene (5 bases). CDR1 is SGHRS, CDR2 YFSETQ, per germline. The CDR3 is made up of 13 amino acids. V lost 2 bases and J 1 base, leaving 5 bases between the germline ends. CDR3 residues: CASSLQGTDTQYF. CDR3 DNA sequence: TGCGCCAGCAGCTTACAGGGCACAGATACGCAGTATTTT.